This record covers a single T cell receptor (beta chain). Antigen: not known. The record originates from a study of shared clonotypes between healthy human individuals. Background on the study: Donor composition was a couple of women and a few men, aged 18 to 49.

Study-wide results and caveats: Large sequencing depth failed to make sorted-subset sequencing complete, rarefaction showed.

Germline V gene lookup returns CDR1 SGHTA and CDR2 FQGNSA. There are 13 residues in the CDR3. Trimming shortened V by 5 bases and J by 7 bases, and 15 bases separated the two germline ends. Profiled with immunoSEQ multiplex PCR; TCRdb holds only in-frame clones, not every one. The table has 2,500,000 or so clones, around 90% seen once. The sequenced sample consisted of naive CD4+ T cells sorted from blood. The subset: CD45RA+ positively selected. The clonotype was recovered from a man younger than 35 in good health. The J gene is TRBJ2-7, the V gene TRBV7-2; D is unclear. Here the CDR3 DNA reads TGTGCCAGCAGCAGGAGTCCCACGGAAGAGCAGTACTTC. Translating gives CASSRSPTEEQYF.